The present TCR beta chain was sequenced within a study of response to subunit inactivated influenza vaccine. TCRdb used MiXCR to reprocess the RT-PCR reads, holding one entry per CDR3 protein. Of more than 400,000 distinct CDR3 sequences in the sample, 11% were seen once. The CDR3 runs 15 residues. In its sample, this clonotype was seen many times. At one end, the junction sequence differs from germline, possibly due to a read error. The clonotype was recovered from a man aged 50 or older who received an inactivated influenza vaccine. This sample comprised PBMCs from blood, obtained about 40 days after vaccination. The chain carries TRBV12-3 or TRBV12-4 and TRBJ2-1, with 9 nucleotides matching TRBD1. Here the CDR3 reads CASSLGTGFSNEQFF. CDR3 sequence (DNA): TGTGCCAGCAGCTTAGGGACAGGGTTCTCGAATGAGCAGTTCTTC.